A single T cell receptor beta chain is shown here with its context. This specimen comes from a study of blood T cell repertoires in COVID-19. Study summary: Acute and convalescent COVID-19 specimens originated in the United States, Italy and Spain. T cells, B-cell-depleted T cells, or PBMCs provided the cDNA or gDNA that served as material.

CDR1 and CDR2 from the germline V gene are SGHTA and FQGTGA. The CDR3 spans 13 residues. Trimming left V 5 bases short and J 7 bases short, with 14 bases between. Authors' methods: Quantification of nucleated cells was approximated via reference gene primer amplification. TCRdb keeps only in-frame clones here, not all; method: immunoSEQ multiplex PCR. V, J and clone size reflect that table, while D and trimming were determined from the DNA. The sample holds some 30,000 clones, roughly nine tenths seen once. This receptor was taken from a man between 65 and 79 years old with active or convalescent COVID-19. Sequencing was done on a sample of peripheral blood. This rearrangement joins TRBV7-3 to TRBJ1-1; D gene unclear. The CDR3 region has the DNA TGTGCCAGCAGCACCGACATGGTAAATGAAGCTTTCTTT. Protein sequence: CASSTDMVNEAFF.